This T cell receptor beta chain was found in a study of cytomegalovirus exposure and HLA in healthy donors. Use of 60 Vbeta and 13 Jbeta primers characterized the PCR. The table came from immunoSEQ multiplex PCR; TCRdb's copy has only in-frame clones and leaves some out. This sample has 140,000 to 150,000 clones, with approximately 80% found just once. Germline assignment: CDR1 SGHRS and CDR2 YFSETQ. The CDR3 consists of 18 residues. V lost 0 bases and J 0 bases, leaving 16 bases between the germline ends. The clonotype originates from a boy between 2 and 15 years old in good health and CMV-seronegative. Sequencing was carried out using PBMCs. The rearrangement links TRBV5-1 to TRBJ2-1; the D is unclear. The DNA of the CDR3 is TGCGCCAGCAGCTTGGATGTCAATGGCTTCAGCTCCTACAATGAGCAGTTCTTC. It codes for CASSLDVNGFSSYNEQFF.